The 15 T cell receptor beta chains in this list originate from one sample, sequenced in a study of T cells in Graves' hyperthyroidism and ophthalmopathy. RNA transcripts yielded amplified TCR beta CDR3 regions. Carried out on the TCR CDR3, a first-round RT-PCR used the HTBI primer set. TCRdb independently ran MiXCR on the multiplex PCR reads; one entry per CDR3 protein. The sample records about 180,000 distinct CDR3 sequences, over 15% being singletons. Sequenced input: blood. These receptors originate from a woman in her fifties or sixties with Graves' hyperthyroidism.

In its sample, this clonotype was seen a few times. The CDR3 region is CASSLDGGYTGELFF. CDR3 nucleotide sequence: TGCGCCAGCAGCTTGGACGGGGGGTACACCGGGGAGCTGTTTTTT. V is TRBV5-1 and J is TRBJ2-2, with TRBD2 matching 7 bases. The CDR3 spans 15 residues. Germline CDR1 reads SGHRS; CDR2 reads YFSETQ. After removal of 0 bases from V and 3 bases from J, the junction contained 2 bases not matched to a gene.

The rearrangement links TRBV27 to TRBJ2-6; D remains unclear. This CDR3 spans 15 amino acids. Looked up from germline, CDR1 is MNHEY and CDR2 is SMNVEV (reference sequence). V lost 6 bases and J 1 base, leaving 10 bases between the germline ends. The CDR3: CASRPRFSGANVLTF. The CDR3, as DNA: TGTGCCAGCAGGCCTCGGTTTTCTGGGGCCAACGTCCTGACTTTC.

This clonotype came up many times. The chain carries TRBV6-1 and TRBJ1-5, with D hard to call. The CDR3 has 13 amino acids. Per germline, CDR1 MNHNS and CDR2 SASEGT. Trimming left V 0 bases short and J 1 base short, with 1 base between. The CDR3 reads CASSEASNQPQHF. As DNA, the CDR3 is TGTGCCAGCAGTGAAGCAAGCAATCAGCCCCAGCATTTT.

The chain links TRBV9 to TRBJ1-1; the D is unclear. V lost 0 bases and J 4 bases, leaving 10 bases between the germline ends. Germline V CDR1 and CDR2: SGDLS, YYNGEE. The CDR3 totals 14 residues. The CDR3 loop is CASSVGPGITEAFF. The CDR3 nucleotides read TGTGCCAGCAGCGTAGGCCCGGGTATCACTGAAGCTTTCTTT.

This clonotype was seen many times. V gene TRBV6-1 combines with J gene TRBJ1-1; 7 bases are a match to TRBD1. The CDR3 loop spans 15 amino acids. Trimming at V came to 5 bases and at J to 8 bases, leaving 14 bases not matched to a gene. CDR1 is MNHNS, CDR2 SASEGT, per germline. As DNA, the CDR3 is TGTGCCAGCAGTACTCCGGAGACAGGGCGGATCGAAGCTTTCTTT. Translated, it gives CASSTPETGRIEAFF.

This clonotype was seen ten or more times. The rearrangement uses TRBV6-2 or TRBV6-3 and TRBJ1-1; D gene ambiguous. This CDR3 is built from 14 residues. Germline V lookup: CDR1 MNHEY, CDR2 SVGEGT. Trimming removed 8 bases from V and 0 bases from J, with 13 bases in between. The CDR3 DNA follows: TGTGCCAGCCGGAAGATGGGTGTGAACACTGAAGCTTTCTTT. It translates to CASRKMGVNTEAFF.

This clonotype occurred many times. The chain is built from TRBV5-1 and TRBJ2-7; D is tentatively TRBD1 or TRBD2 (5 bases each). CDR1 is SGHRS and CDR2 is YFSETQ in the germline V gene. The CDR3 spans 17 residues. V was pared by 6 bases and J by 2 bases, with 24 bases between. This CDR3 reads CASKSGPAGTSAYEQYF. In nucleotides, the CDR3 is TGCGCCAGCAAATCGGGGCCAGCCGGGACGTCAGCCTACGAGCAGTACTTC.

In its sample, this clonotype was seen many times. CDR3 amino acids: CAISPSGNNQPQHF. The CDR3 DNA follows: TGTGCCATCAGCCCCTCCGGGAACAATCAGCCCCAGCATTTT. V gene TRBV10-3 combines with J gene TRBJ1-5; D is unresolved. In germline, CDR1 is ENHRY, CDR2 SYGVKD. Trimming stripped 6 bases from V and 3 bases from J, with 12 bases between. The CDR3 is 14 residues long.

Concerning this clonotype itself: At one end, the junction sequence differs from germline, possibly due to a read error. The chain carries TRBV7-7 and TRBJ2-5; 9 nucleotides line up with TRBD1. Per the germline V gene, CDR1 is SSHAT and CDR2 is FNYEAQ (reference sequence). The length of the CDR3 is 15 residues. The CDR3 DNA reads TGTGCTAGCAGCCCCAGGACAGGGGAAAGAGAGACCCAGTACTTC. It translates to CASSPRTGERETQYF.

The rearrangement links TRBV9 to TRBJ1-2; D remains ambiguous. V was pared by 3 bases and J by 8 bases, with 11 bases between. Per germline, CDR1 SGDLS and CDR2 YYNGEE. The CDR3 has 12 amino acids. This CDR3 reads CASSAQSRGYTF. The DNA for the CDR3 is TGTGCCAGCAGCGCCCAAAGCAGGGGCTACACCTTC.

Many counts were recorded for this clonotype. The V and J genes are TRBV5-6 and TRBJ2-7; unclear D gene. Germline CDR1 reads SGHDT; CDR2 reads YYEEEE. The CDR3 is made up of 14 amino acids. The ends were cut back, 4 bases at V and 1 base at J, with 12 bases in the middle. The DNA for the CDR3 is TGTGCCAGCAGCGGGCCAACAAATTCCTACGAGCAGTACTTC. It codes for CASSGPTNSYEQYF.

This clonotype was seen at least ten times. V and J are TRBV27 and TRBJ2-7; D is ambiguous. V lost 3 bases and J lost 2, with 11 bases in between. CDR3 length: 14 residues. Germline V gene lookup returns CDR1 MNHEY and CDR2 SMNVEV (reference sequence). The CDR3 DNA reads TGTGCCAGCAGTTTTTCCAGTTCGGCCTACGAGCAGTACTTC. Protein sequence: CASSFSSSAYEQYF.

There are many counts of this clonotype. V is TRBV7-9 and J is TRBJ1-1; D uncertain. V lost 4 bases and J 4 bases, leaving 4 bases between the germline ends. Germline CDR1 SEHNR, CDR2 FQNEAQ (reference sequence). This CDR3 comprises 11 residues. The CDR3 loop reads CASSSRTEAFF. CDR3 bases: TGTGCCAGCAGCTCCCGCACTGAAGCTTTCTTT. The complete variable domain, with remaining parts taken from reference TRBV7-9 and TRBJ1-1, reads DTGVSQNPRHKITKRGQNVTFRCDPISEHNRLYWYRQTLGQGPEFLTYFQNEAQLEKSRLLSDRFSAERPKGSFSTLEIQRTEQGDSAMYLCASSSRTEAFFGQGTRLTVV.

This clonotype was counted many times. The chain uses TRBV14 and TRBJ2-1; 15 bases fit TRBD2. The CDR3 totals 17 residues. The V gene's germline CDR1 is SGHDN and CDR2 FVKESK. The V and J ends lost 4 bases and 10 bases, in that order; junction bases with no gene match: 11. CDR3 coding DNA: TGTGCCAGCAGCCCCTTCCCGGGACTAGCGGGGGGCAGGGAGCAGTTCTTC. It translates to CASSPFPGLAGGREQFF.

The sample holds many counts of this clonotype. The CDR3, as DNA: TGCGCCAGCAGCTTGGGGCTAGCGGCTTACAATGAGCAGTTCTTC. This codes for CASSLGLAAYNEQFF. V and J are TRBV5-1 and TRBJ2-1, with TRBD2 matching 7 bases. The CDR3 has 15 residues. Germline V lookup: CDR1 SGHRS, CDR2 YFSETQ. Losses at the gene ends were 0 bases for V and 4 bases for J; bases not matched to a gene: 4.